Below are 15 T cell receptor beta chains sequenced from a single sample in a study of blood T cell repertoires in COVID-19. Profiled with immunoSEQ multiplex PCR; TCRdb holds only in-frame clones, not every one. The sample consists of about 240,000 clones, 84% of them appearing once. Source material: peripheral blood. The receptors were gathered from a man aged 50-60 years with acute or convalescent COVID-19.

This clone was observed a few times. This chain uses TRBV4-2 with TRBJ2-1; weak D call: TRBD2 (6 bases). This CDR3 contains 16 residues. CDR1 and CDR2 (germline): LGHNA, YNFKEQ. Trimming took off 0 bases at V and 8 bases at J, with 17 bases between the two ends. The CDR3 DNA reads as TGTGCCAGCAGCCAAGAATATCAGGGACTTGGCGATGAGCAGTTCTTC. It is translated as CASSQEYQGLGDEQFF.

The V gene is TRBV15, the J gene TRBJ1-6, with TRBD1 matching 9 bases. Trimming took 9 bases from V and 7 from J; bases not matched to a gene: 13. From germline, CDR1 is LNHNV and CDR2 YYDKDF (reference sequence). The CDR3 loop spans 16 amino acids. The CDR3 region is CATTLGQGLRNSPLHF. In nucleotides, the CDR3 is TGTGCCACGACCCTCGGACAGGGGCTTCGGAATTCACCCCTCCACTTT. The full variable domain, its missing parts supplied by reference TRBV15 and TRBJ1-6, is DAMVIQNPRYQVTQFGKPVTLSCSQTLNHNVMYWYQQKSSQAPKLLFHYYDKDFNNEADTPDNFQSRRPNTSFCFLDIRSPGLGDTAMYLCATTLGQGLRNSPLHFGNGTRLTVT.

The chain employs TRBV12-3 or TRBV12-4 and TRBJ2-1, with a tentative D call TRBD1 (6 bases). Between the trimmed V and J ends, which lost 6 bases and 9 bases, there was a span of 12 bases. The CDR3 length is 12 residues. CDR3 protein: CASRLTGTEQFF. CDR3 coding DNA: TGTGCCAGCAGACTAACAGGGACTGAGCAGTTCTTC.

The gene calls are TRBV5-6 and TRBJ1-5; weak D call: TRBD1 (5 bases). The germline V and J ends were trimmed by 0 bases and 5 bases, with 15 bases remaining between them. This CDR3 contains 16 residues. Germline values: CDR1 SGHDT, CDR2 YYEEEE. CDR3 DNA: TGTGCCAGCAGCTTGGGCGCGGCAGGGCTTGATCAGCCCCAGCATTTT. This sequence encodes CASSLGAAGLDQPQHF.

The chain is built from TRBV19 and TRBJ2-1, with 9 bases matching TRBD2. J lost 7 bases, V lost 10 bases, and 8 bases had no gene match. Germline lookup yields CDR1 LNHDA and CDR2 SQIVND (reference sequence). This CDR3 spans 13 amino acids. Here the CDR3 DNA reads TGTGCCAATGCGGGGGGGCCGGGAAATGAGCAGTTCTTC. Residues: CANAGGPGNEQFF.

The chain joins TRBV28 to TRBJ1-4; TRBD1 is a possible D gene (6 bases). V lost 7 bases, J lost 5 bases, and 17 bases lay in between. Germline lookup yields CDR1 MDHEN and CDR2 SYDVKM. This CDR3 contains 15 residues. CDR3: CASTSAGGANEKLFF. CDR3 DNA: TGTGCCAGCACCTCAGCGGGGGGCGCAAATGAAAAACTGTTTTTT.

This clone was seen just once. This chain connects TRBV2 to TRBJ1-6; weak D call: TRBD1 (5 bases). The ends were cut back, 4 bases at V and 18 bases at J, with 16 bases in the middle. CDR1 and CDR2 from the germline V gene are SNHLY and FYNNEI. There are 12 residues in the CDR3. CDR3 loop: CASSVQGGGAHF. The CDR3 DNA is TGTGCCAGCAGTGTTCAGGGCGGTGGGGCCCACTTT.

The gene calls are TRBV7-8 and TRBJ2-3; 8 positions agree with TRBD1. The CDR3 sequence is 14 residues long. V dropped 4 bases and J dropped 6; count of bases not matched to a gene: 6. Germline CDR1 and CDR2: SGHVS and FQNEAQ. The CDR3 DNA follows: TGTGCCAGCAGCTCATGGACAGGGTTCGATACGCAGTATTTT. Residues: CASSSWTGFDTQYF.

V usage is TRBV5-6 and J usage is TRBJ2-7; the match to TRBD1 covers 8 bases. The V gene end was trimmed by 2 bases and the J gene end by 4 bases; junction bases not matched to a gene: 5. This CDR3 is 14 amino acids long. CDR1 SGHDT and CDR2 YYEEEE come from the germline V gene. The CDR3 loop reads CASSFGQGRYEQYF. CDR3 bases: TGTGCCAGCAGCTTTGGACAGGGTAGGTACGAGCAGTACTTC.

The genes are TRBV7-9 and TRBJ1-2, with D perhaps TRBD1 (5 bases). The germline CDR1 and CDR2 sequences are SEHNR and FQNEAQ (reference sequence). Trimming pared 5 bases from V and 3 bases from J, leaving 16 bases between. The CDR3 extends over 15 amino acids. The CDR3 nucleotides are TGTGCCAGCAGCCCACGGTGGGGGGTTGACTATGGCTACACCTTC. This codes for CASSPRWGVDYGYTF.

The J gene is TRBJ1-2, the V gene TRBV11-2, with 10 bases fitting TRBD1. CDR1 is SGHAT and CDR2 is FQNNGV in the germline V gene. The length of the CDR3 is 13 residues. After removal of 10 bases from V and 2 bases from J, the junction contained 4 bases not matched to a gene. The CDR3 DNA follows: TGTGCCACTCCGGGACAGGGGAACTATGGCTACACCTTC. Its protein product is CATPGQGNYGYTF.

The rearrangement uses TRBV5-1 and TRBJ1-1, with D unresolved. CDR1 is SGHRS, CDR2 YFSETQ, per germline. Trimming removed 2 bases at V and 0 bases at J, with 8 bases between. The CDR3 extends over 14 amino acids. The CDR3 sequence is CASSFGELNTEAFF. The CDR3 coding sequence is TGCGCCAGCAGCTTCGGGGAGCTGAACACTGAAGCTTTCTTT.

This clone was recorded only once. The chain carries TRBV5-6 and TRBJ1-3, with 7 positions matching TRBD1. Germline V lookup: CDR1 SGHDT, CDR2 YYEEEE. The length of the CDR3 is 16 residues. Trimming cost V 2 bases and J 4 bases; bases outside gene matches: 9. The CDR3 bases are TGTGCCAGCAGCTTTTTTGACAGGGATGACGGAAACACCATATATTTT. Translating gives CASSFFDRDDGNTIYF.

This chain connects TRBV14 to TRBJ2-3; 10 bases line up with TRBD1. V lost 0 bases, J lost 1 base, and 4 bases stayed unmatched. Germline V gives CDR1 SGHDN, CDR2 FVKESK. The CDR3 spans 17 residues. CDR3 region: CASSQDRDRGRTDTQYF. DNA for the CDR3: TGTGCCAGCAGCCAAGATAGGGACAGGGGACGCACAGATACGCAGTATTTT.

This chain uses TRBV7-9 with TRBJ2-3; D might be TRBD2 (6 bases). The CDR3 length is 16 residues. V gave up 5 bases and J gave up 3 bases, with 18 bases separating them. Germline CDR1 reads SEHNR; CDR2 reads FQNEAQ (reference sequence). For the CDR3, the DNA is TGTGCCAGCAGCCCCCGACTAGGCGGGTATACAGATACGCAGTATTTT. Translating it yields CASSPRLGGYTDTQYF.